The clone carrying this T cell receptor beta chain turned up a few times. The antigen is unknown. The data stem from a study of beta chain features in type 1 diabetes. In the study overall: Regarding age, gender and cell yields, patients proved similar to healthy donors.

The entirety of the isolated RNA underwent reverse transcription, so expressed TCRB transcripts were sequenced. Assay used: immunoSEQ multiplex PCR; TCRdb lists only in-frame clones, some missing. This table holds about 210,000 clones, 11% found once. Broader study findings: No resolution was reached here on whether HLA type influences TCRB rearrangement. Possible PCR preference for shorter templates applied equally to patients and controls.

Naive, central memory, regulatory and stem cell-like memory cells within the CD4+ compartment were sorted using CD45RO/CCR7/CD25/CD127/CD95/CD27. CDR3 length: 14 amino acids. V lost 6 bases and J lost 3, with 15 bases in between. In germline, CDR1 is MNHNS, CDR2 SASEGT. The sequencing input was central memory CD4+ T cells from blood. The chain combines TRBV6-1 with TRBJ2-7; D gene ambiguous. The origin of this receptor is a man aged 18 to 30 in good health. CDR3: CASSPGRLVYEQYF. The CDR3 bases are TGTGCCAGCAGCCCAGGAAGGTTGGTCTACGAGCAGTACTTC.